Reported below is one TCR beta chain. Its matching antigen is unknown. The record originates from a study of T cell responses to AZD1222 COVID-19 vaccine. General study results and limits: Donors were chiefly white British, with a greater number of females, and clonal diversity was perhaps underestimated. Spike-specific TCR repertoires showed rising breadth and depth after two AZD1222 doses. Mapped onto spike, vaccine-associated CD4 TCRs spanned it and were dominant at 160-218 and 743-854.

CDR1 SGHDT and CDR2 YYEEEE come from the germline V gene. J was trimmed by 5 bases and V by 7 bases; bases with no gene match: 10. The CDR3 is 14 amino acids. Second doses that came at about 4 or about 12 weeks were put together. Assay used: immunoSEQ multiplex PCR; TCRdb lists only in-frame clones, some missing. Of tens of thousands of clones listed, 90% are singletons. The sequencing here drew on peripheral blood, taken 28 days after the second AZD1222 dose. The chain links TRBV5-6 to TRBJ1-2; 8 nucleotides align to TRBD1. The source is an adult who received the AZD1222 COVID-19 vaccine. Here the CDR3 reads CASGRTRGQYGYTF. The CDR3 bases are TGTGCCAGCGGCCGAACCAGGGGGCAGTATGGCTACACCTTC. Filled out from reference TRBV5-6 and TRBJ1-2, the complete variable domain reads DAGVTQSPTHLIKTRGQQVTLRCSPKSGHDTVSWYQQALGQGPQFIFQYYEEEERQRGNFPDRFSGHQFPNYSSELNVNALLLGDSALYLCASGRTRGQYGYTFGSGTRLTVV.